These T cell receptor beta chains were read from a single sample in a study of blood T cell repertoires in COVID-19. The data were produced by immunoSEQ multiplex PCR, yet TCRdb's version contains in-frame clones alone and is incomplete. This sample yields roughly 16,000 clones, of which approximately 89% are seen a single time; approximately 5.6% belongs to the top ten. Sequencing was carried out using peripheral blood. These receptors originate from a human donor in a cohort sampled during active COVID-19. CDR3s include the opening cysteine and the closing phenylalanine or tryptophan. Each record gives: J gene, D gene, V gene, clone size, CDR3 DNA, CDR3 protein. D genes are given only for firm matches. The size entry is marked missing in some rows and otherwise reads once, few, many or a size class.

J: TRBJ2-7; D: NA; V: TRBV28; size: few; DNA: TGTGCCAGCAGTTTGCGTCCCTACCACACGCCTCACGGGGTCCCGGACGAGCAGTACTTC; CDR3: CASSLRPYHTPHGVPDEQYF
J: TRBJ1-4; D: NA; V: TRBV6-5; size: NA; DNA: TGTGCCAGCAGTCCGGGCGGGGTGGGGACGAGACTGTTTTTT; CDR3: CASSPGGVGTRLFF
J: TRBJ2-3; D: TRBD2; V: TRBV9; size: NA; DNA: TGTGCCAGCAGCGTAGCGGCTAGCGGGAGAACAGATACGCAGTATTTT; CDR3: CASSVAASGRTDTQYF
J: TRBJ2-3; D: TRBD2; V: TRBV11-2; size: NA; DNA: TGTGCCAGCAGCCCTTCGGGACTAAACACAGATACGCAGTATTTT; CDR3: CASSPSGLNTDTQYF
J: TRBJ1-3; D: NA; V: TRBV7-9; size: NA; DNA: TGTGCCAGCAGCCCCTCGGGAGTAGGAAACACCATATATTTT; CDR3: CASSPSGVGNTIYF
J: TRBJ1-1; D: NA; V: TRBV18; size: once; DNA: TGTGCCAGCTCACTGCTGCGACAGAACATGAACACTGAAGCTTTCTTT; CDR3: CASSLLRQNMNTEAFF
J: TRBJ2-1; D: TRBD2; V: TRBV9; size: NA; DNA: TGTGCCAGCAGCCCGAGGACTAGCGGAGGGGGGGATGAGCAGTTCTTC; CDR3: CASSPRTSGGGDEQFF
J: TRBJ2-1; D: TRBD2; V: TRBV19; size: NA; DNA: TGTGCCAGTAGTATAGTAGGGACTAGCGGGATCCCCTACAATGAGCAGTTCTTC; CDR3: CASSIVGTSGIPYNEQFF
J: TRBJ2-1; D: TRBD2; V: TRBV5-1; size: NA; DNA: TGCGCCAGCAGCCCAGACTGGGGGGGTGGGATTGAGCAGTTCTTC; CDR3: CASSPDWGGGIEQFF
J: TRBJ2-2; D: NA; V: TRBV7-9; size: NA; DNA: TGTGCCAGCAGCTTAGGATACGGGATGGACACCGGGGAGCTGTTTTTT; CDR3: CASSLGYGMDTGELFF
J: TRBJ1-1; D: NA; V: TRBV7-9; size: NA; DNA: TGTGCCAGCAGCTCGATCCAGGACTGGAACACTGAAGCTTTCTTT; CDR3: CASSSIQDWNTEAFF
J: TRBJ2-3; D: TRBD1; V: TRBV7-9; size: NA; DNA: TGTGCCAGCAGCTGGGACAGGGCGGCAGATACGCAGTATTTT; CDR3: CASSWDRAADTQYF
J: TRBJ2-5; D: NA; V: TRBV7-3; size: NA; DNA: TGTGCCAGCAGCATACAGGTCCAAGAGACCCAGTACTTC; CDR3: CASSIQVQETQYF
J: TRBJ2-2; D: NA; V: TRBV6-2/TRBV6-3; size: NA; DNA: TGTGCCAGCAGTTACCGATCCAGCACCGGGGAGCTGTTTTTT; CDR3: CASSYRSSTGELFF
J: TRBJ2-1; D: TRBD1; V: TRBV5-4; size: NA; DNA: TGTGCCAGCAGCGCGGGACAGGCCAGCTCCTACAATGAGCAGTTCTTC; CDR3: CASSAGQASSYNEQFF
J: TRBJ2-3; D: TRBD2; V: TRBV11-2; size: NA; DNA: TGTGCCAGCAGCTTAAAAACCCTGTGGAGTAGCGGGAGCACAGATACGCAGTATTTT; CDR3: CASSLKTLWSSGSTDTQYF
J: TRBJ2-7; D: NA; V: TRBV20-1; size: few; DNA: TGCAGTGCTGGTTGGAGCTACGAGCAGTACTTC; CDR3: CSAGWSYEQYF
J: TRBJ2-7; D: NA; V: TRBV7-8; size: few; DNA: TGTGCCAGCAGCGGGGCCGAGCAGTACTTC; CDR3: CASSGAEQYF
J: TRBJ2-7; D: TRBD1; V: TRBV5-4; size: NA; DNA: TGTGCCAGCAGCCGAACCGGGACAGGGCTCTACGAGCAGTACTTC; CDR3: CASSRTGTGLYEQYF
J: TRBJ1-4; D: NA; V: TRBV27; size: once; DNA: TGTGCCAGCAGTTACTCGCCCGCCTCTAATGAAAAACTGTTTTTT; CDR3: CASSYSPASNEKLFF
J: TRBJ2-5; D: TRBD2; V: TRBV15; size: NA; DNA: TGTGCCACCAGCAGAGATCCCGCGACTAGCGGGGGGAAAGAGACCCAGTACTTC; CDR3: CATSRDPATSGGKETQYF
J: TRBJ1-5; D: NA; V: TRBV19; size: NA; DNA: TGTGCCAGTAGTATATTGGAGGTTAATCAGCCCCAGCATTTT; CDR3: CASSILEVNQPQHF
J: TRBJ1-5; D: NA; V: TRBV5-1; size: NA; DNA: TGCGCCAGCAGCCCGGGAGGCAGGGGAGGCAATCAGCCCCAGCATTTT; CDR3: CASSPGGRGGNQPQHF
J: TRBJ2-5; D: TRBD2; V: TRBV6-5; size: NA; DNA: TGTGCCAGCAAGGAGGGAGCGGGAGTGGGAGAGACCCAGTACTTC; CDR3: CASKEGAGVGETQYF
J: TRBJ1-6; D: TRBD1; V: TRBV20-1; size: NA; DNA: TGCAGTGCAGGAACAGGGGCAGTTTTC; CDR3: CSAGTGAVF
J: TRBJ2-1; D: NA; V: TRBV28; size: NA; DNA: TGTGCCAGCAGATACCACACGGGCTCCTACAATGAGCAGTTCTTC; CDR3: CASRYHTGSYNEQFF
J: TRBJ1-3; D: NA; V: TRBV7-6; size: NA; DNA: TGTGCCAGCAGCTTAGCGACTTTCCGGGACAAAAAAAACACCATATATTTT; CDR3: CASSLATFRDKKNTIYF
J: TRBJ2-4; D: TRBD1; V: TRBV19; size: NA; DNA: TGTGCCAGTAGTCCGAAGACAGGGTGGGAAAACATTCAGTACTTC; CDR3: CASSPKTGWENIQYF
J: TRBJ1-2; D: NA; V: TRBV6-5; size: NA; DNA: TGTGCCAGCAGTTTCCAGGGTAACTATGGCTACACCTTC; CDR3: CASSFQGNYGYTF
J: TRBJ2-5; D: TRBD2; V: TRBV10-1; size: NA; DNA: TGCGCCAGCAGTGAGGGGACTAGCTTAGAGACCCAGTACTTC; CDR3: CASSEGTSLETQYF
J: TRBJ2-3; D: TRBD1; V: TRBV19; size: NA; DNA: TGTGCCAGTAGTATTTGGACAGGGATCGATACGCAGTATTTT; CDR3: CASSIWTGIDTQYF
J: TRBJ2-3; D: NA; V: TRBV7-3; size: NA; DNA: TGTGCCAGCAGCCCAAGGGCAGGGTCAGATACGCAGTATTTT; CDR3: CASSPRAGSDTQYF
J: TRBJ1-1; D: NA; V: TRBV18; size: NA; DNA: TGTGCCAGCTCACTCACGCAGGGAGGTGGGGCTGAAGCTTTCTTT; CDR3: CASSLTQGGGAEAFF
J: TRBJ2-7; D: TRBD2; V: TRBV27; size: NA; DNA: TGTGCCAGCAGTTTATTGACTAGCGGGAGCGAGCAGTACTTC; CDR3: CASSLLTSGSEQYF
J: TRBJ2-1; D: TRBD2; V: TRBV9; size: NA; DNA: TGTGCCAGCAGCGGACTAGCGGTCCCCTACAATGAGCAGTTCTTC; CDR3: CASSGLAVPYNEQFF
J: TRBJ2-5; D: NA; V: TRBV7-9; size: NA; DNA: TGTGCCAGCAGCTTCTTAGTCGGAGAGACCCAGTACTTC; CDR3: CASSFLVGETQYF
J: TRBJ2-6; D: NA; V: TRBV9; size: NA; DNA: TGTGCCAGCAGCGTAGCCGGCGGGAACTCTGGGGCCAACGTCCTGACTTTC; CDR3: CASSVAGGNSGANVLTF
J: TRBJ2-7; D: NA; V: TRBV5-5; size: NA; DNA: TGTGCCAGCAGCTTGGAAGGGGGCTACGAGCAGTACTTC; CDR3: CASSLEGGYEQYF
J: TRBJ1-5; D: TRBD1; V: TRBV4-1; size: NA; DNA: TGCGCCAGCAGCCAAGAAGTTACAGGGGATCAGCCCCAGCATTTT; CDR3: CASSQEVTGDQPQHF
J: TRBJ1-2; D: TRBD1; V: TRBV24-1; size: NA; DNA: TGTGCCACCAGTGACACGGGACAGGGATCTGGCTACACCTTC; CDR3: CATSDTGQGSGYTF
J: TRBJ1-4; D: NA; V: TRBV14; size: NA; DNA: TGTGCCAGCAGCAATTCAGGGGTCAAACTGTTTTTT; CDR3: CASSNSGVKLFF
J: TRBJ2-2; D: TRBD1; V: TRBV13; size: NA; DNA: TGTGCCAGCAGCTCTTCGACAGGGTCCACGACCGGGGAGCTGTTTTTT; CDR3: CASSSSTGSTTGELFF
J: TRBJ2-7; D: TRBD1; V: TRBV18; size: NA; DNA: TGTGCCAGCTCACCACCTACAGGGGGAATTTCCTACGAGCAGTACTTC; CDR3: CASSPPTGGISYEQYF
J: TRBJ1-4; D: TRBD1; V: TRBV19; size: NA; DNA: TGTGCCAGTAGCACGGGACAGGGGATACTGCACGGCGAAAAACTGTTTTTT; CDR3: CASSTGQGILHGEKLFF
J: TRBJ1-2; D: TRBD1; V: TRBV28; size: NA; DNA: TGTGCCAGCAGGTACAGGGGTCTATCATATGGCTACACCTTC; CDR3: CASRYRGLSYGYTF
J: TRBJ2-5; D: NA; V: TRBV6-1; size: NA; DNA: TGTGCCAGCAGTCAAGCTGGGGGCCGAGAAGAGACCCAGTACTTC; CDR3: CASSQAGGREETQYF
J: TRBJ2-1; D: TRBD1; V: TRBV7-9; size: NA; DNA: TGTGCCAGCAGCTTAGAGGGACAGGAGGAGATCTTC; CDR3: CASSLEGQEEIF
J: TRBJ2-5; D: TRBD2; V: TRBV7-3; size: NA; DNA: TGTGCCAGCAGCCCCGGGACTAGCGGGGTAGAGACCCAGTACTTC; CDR3: CASSPGTSGVETQYF
J: TRBJ2-3; D: NA; V: TRBV14; size: NA; DNA: TGTGCCAGCAGCCAAGATACTACCCCCACAGATACGCAGTATTTT; CDR3: CASSQDTTPTDTQYF
J: TRBJ2-3; D: TRBD1; V: TRBV29-1; size: NA; DNA: TGCAGCCTCATCCCAAGCGGACAGGCCACAGATACGCAGTATTTT; CDR3: CSLIPSGQATDTQYF
J: TRBJ1-6; D: NA; V: TRBV5-1; size: NA; DNA: TGCGCCAGCCGATCAATGGAGGATTCACCCCTCCACTTT; CDR3: CASRSMEDSPLHF
J: TRBJ1-2; D: TRBD1; V: TRBV4-2; size: NA; DNA: TGTGCCAGCAGCCAGGGGACAGCCTCGCCTAACTATGGCTACACCTTC; CDR3: CASSQGTASPNYGYTF
J: TRBJ1-5; D: TRBD1; V: TRBV18; size: NA; DNA: TGTGCCAGCTCACCGGGACAGGGTGGGAATCAGCCCCAGCATTTT; CDR3: CASSPGQGGNQPQHF
J: TRBJ2-7; D: NA; V: TRBV29-1; size: NA; DNA: TGCAGCGTCAAAGGGGGACCGGAATACGAGCAGTACTTC; CDR3: CSVKGGPEYEQYF
J: TRBJ2-3; D: TRBD2; V: TRBV28; size: NA; DNA: TGTGCCAGCAGTTTGTCCGGGACTAGCGCGAGGAAAGATACGCAGTATTTT; CDR3: CASSLSGTSARKDTQYF
J: TRBJ2-1; D: TRBD1; V: TRBV9; size: NA; DNA: TGTGCCAGCAGCGAGGATGGGACAGGTTACAATGAGCAGTTCTTC; CDR3: CASSEDGTGYNEQFF
J: TRBJ2-7; D: TRBD2; V: TRBV18; size: NA; DNA: TGTGCCAGCACAAGAACGGGGGGGCTGGAGCAGTACTTC; CDR3: CASTRTGGLEQYF
J: TRBJ2-3; D: NA; V: TRBV5-1; size: once; DNA: TGCGCCAGCAGCCGGACCGGGGGACAGACCGTTACTAGCACAGATACGCAGTATTTT; CDR3: CASSRTGGQTVTSTDTQYF